The 23 T cell receptor beta chains reported below all come from one sample, sequenced in a study of OX40 agonist ivuxolimab in advanced cancers. Assay: immunoSEQ multiplex PCR; the TCRdb copy retains only in-frame clones and omits some. The sample carries tens of thousands of clones, 82% recorded once. Here the sequenced sample was CD4+ or CD8+ T cells sorted from blood, taken in a trial of the OX40 agonist ivuxolimab. These receptors were collected from an adult with an advanced solid tumor such as melanoma, head and neck, liver or kidney cancer.

The rearrangement joins TRBV5-1 to TRBJ2-1, with D uncertain. The V end lost 1 base, the J end lost 3 bases, and 5 bases lay between the germline ends. Per the germline V gene, CDR1 is SGHRS and CDR2 is YFSETQ. This CDR3 comprises 13 residues. Written as DNA, the CDR3 is TGCGCCAGCAGCTTGACAAACTACAATGAGCAGTTCTTC. Translating gives CASSLTNYNEQFF.

On this clone itself: The junction departs from germline at one end; a sequencing error may be responsible. This rearrangement joins TRBV19 to TRBJ2-2; 8 nucleotides align to TRBD2. This CDR3 contains 14 residues. The V gene's germline CDR1 is LNHDA and CDR2 SQIVND (reference sequence). The CDR3 sequence: CAGRTSLNTGELFF. The CDR3 DNA follows: TGTGCCGGTAGGACTAGCCTCAACACCGGGGAGCTGTTTTTT.

V and J are TRBV19 and TRBJ2-1, with 13 bases that match TRBD2. The CDR3 runs to 16 residues. Germline assignment: CDR1 LNHDA and CDR2 SQIVND (reference sequence). V dropped 3 bases and J dropped 6; count of bases not matched to a gene: 5. The DNA of the CDR3 is TGTGCCAGTAGTATTATACGGACTAGCGGGAGCAATGAGCAGTTCTTC. Translating it yields CASSIIRTSGSNEQFF.

The V gene is TRBV11-2, the J gene TRBJ2-3; the D call may be TRBD1 or TRBD2 (5 bases each). Germline CDR1 SGHAT, CDR2 FQNNGV. Trimming shortened V by 2 bases and J by 8 bases, and 20 bases separated the two germline ends. CDR3 length: 16 amino acids. CDR3 in amino acids: CASSLSVGADWGTQYF. The CDR3, as DNA: TGTGCCAGCAGCTTATCTGTCGGGGCGGATTGGGGTACGCAGTATTTT. Full variable domain (rest looked up from reference TRBV11-2 and TRBJ2-3): EAGVAQSPRYKIIEKRQSVAFWCNPISGHATLYWYQQILGQGPKLLIQFQNNGVVDDSQLPKDRFSAERLKGVDSTLKIQPAKLEDSAVYLCASSLSVGADWGTQYFGPGTRLTVL.

The V gene is TRBV6-1, the J gene TRBJ2-7; 10 bases agree with TRBD2. The CDR3 length is 15 residues. Per germline, CDR1 MNHNS and CDR2 SASEGT. Germline trimming cut 1 base from V and 4 bases from J; bases unmatched to any gene: 4. CDR3 loop: CASSEEASGGYEQYF. In DNA, the CDR3 is TGTGCCAGCAGTGAAGAAGCTAGCGGGGGATACGAGCAGTACTTC.

The CDR3 region has the DNA TGTGCCAGCAGTCCACCCCTAGCGGGAACAGATACGCAGTATTTT. As protein: CASSPPLAGTDTQYF. The V gene is TRBV28, the J gene TRBJ2-3, with TRBD2 identical over 9 bases. CDR1 is MDHEN and CDR2 is SYDVKM in the germline V gene. V dropped 5 bases and J dropped 3; count of bases not matched to a gene: 6. This CDR3 spans 15 amino acids. Together with reference TRBV28 and TRBJ2-3, the CDR3 gives the full variable domain: DVKVTQSSRYLVKRTGEKVFLECVQDMDHENMFWYRQDPGLGLRLIYFSYDVKMKEKGDIPEGYSVSREKKERFSLILESASTNQTSMYLCASSPPLAGTDTQYFGPGTRLTVL.

This rearrangement joins TRBV30 to TRBJ2-2; D might be TRBD2 (6 bases). Trimming stripped 4 bases from V and 0 bases from J, with 12 bases between. CDR1 GTSNPN and CDR2 SVGIG come from the germline V gene (reference sequence). CDR3 length: 15 amino acids. CDR3 nucleotides: TGTGCCTGGACCAGACTAGGTTCGAACACCGGGGAGCTGTTTTTT. Translated: CAWTRLGSNTGELFF.

The gene calls are TRBV30 and TRBJ2-2; TRBD2 matches at 8 bases. Germline CDR1 and CDR2: GTSNPN and SVGIG (reference sequence). The V gene end was trimmed by 4 bases and the J gene end by 4 bases; junction bases not matched to a gene: 5. CDR3 length equals 14 residues. The CDR3 loop is CAWKRLATTGELFF. The CDR3 nucleotides read TGTGCCTGGAAGCGACTAGCGACCACCGGGGAGCTGTTTTTT.

This clone appeared a single time. V and J are TRBV5-4 and TRBJ2-1; 9 bases match TRBD2. After removal of 5 bases from V and 0 bases from J, the junction contained 6 bases not matched to a gene. The CDR3 loop spans 16 amino acids. Per germline, CDR1 SGHNT and CDR2 YYREEE (reference sequence). The CDR3 DNA reads TGTGCCAGCAGTCGAGAAGCGGGAGGCTCCTACAATGAGCAGTTCTTC. This encodes CASSREAGGSYNEQFF.

This chain links TRBV5-1 with TRBJ2-7, with 8 bases identical to TRBD1. The CDR3 length is 16 residues. V lost 5 bases to trimming and J lost 3 bases; unmatched junction nucleotides: 13. Germline V CDR1 and CDR2: SGHRS, YFSETQ. CDR3 protein: CASRGTRTGNFYEQYF. The CDR3, as DNA: TGCGCCAGCAGAGGGACGCGGACAGGGAATTTCTACGAGCAGTACTTC.

J is TRBJ1-4 and V is TRBV2; 7 nucleotides align to TRBD1. Germline V gene sequence: CDR1 SNHLY, CDR2 FYNNEI. The CDR3 is 15 residues long. Trimming cost V 4 bases and J 4 bases; bases outside gene matches: 6. The CDR3 DNA reads TGTGCCAGCAGTGTACAGGGACAGATTAATGAAAAACTGTTTTTT. This sequence encodes CASSVQGQINEKLFF. Filled out from reference TRBV2 and TRBJ1-4, the complete variable domain reads EPEVTQTPSHQVTQMGQEVILRCVPISNHLYFYWYRQILGQKVEFLVSFYNNEISEKSEIFDDQFSVERPDGSNFTLKIRSTKLEDSAMYFCASSVQGQINEKLFFGSGTQLSVL.

The chain couples TRBV20-1 to TRBJ2-7; 8 bases are a match to TRBD2. The ends lost 6 bases at V and 4 bases at J; junction bases unmatched: 2. CDR1 and CDR2 from the germline V gene are DFQATT and SNEGSKA (reference sequence). The CDR3 length is 11 residues. The CDR3 coding sequence is TGCAGTGCCGGGAGGGCGTACGAGCAGTACTTC. This codes for CSAGRAYEQYF.

The chain is built from TRBV29-1 and TRBJ2-1; D not certain. Trimming cost V 3 bases and J 7 bases, with 10 bases left between them. In germline, CDR1 is SQVTM, CDR2 ANQGSEA. The CDR3 consists of 12 residues. CDR3 residues: CSVDGRANEQFF. CDR3 sequence (DNA): TGCAGCGTTGACGGAAGGGCGAATGAGCAGTTCTTC.

This sequence joins TRBV7-9 and TRBJ2-3; TRBD2 matches 7 bases. Germline V gene sequence: CDR1 SEHNR, CDR2 FQNEAQ (reference sequence). J was trimmed by 0 bases and V by 11 bases; bases with no gene match: 5. There are 13 residues in the CDR3. The CDR3 is CALNSGSTDTQYF. Here the CDR3 DNA reads TGTGCCCTAAATAGCGGGAGCACAGATACGCAGTATTTT.

The V and J genes are TRBV15 and TRBJ1-5, with a tentative D call TRBD1 (5 bases). Trimming pared 3 bases from V and 3 bases from J, leaving 12 bases between. This CDR3 is 15 amino acids long. The germline CDR1 and CDR2 sequences are LNHNV and YYDKDF (reference sequence). DNA of the CDR3: TGTGCCACCAGCAGGGGAGGCAGGGACAATCAGCCCCAGCATTTT. Translation: CATSRGGRDNQPQHF.

The chain combines TRBV10-2 with TRBJ1-5; D possibly corresponds to TRBD1 (6 bases). V was shortened by 6 bases and J by 0 bases, with 15 bases between the two germline ends. Per germline, CDR1 WSHSY and CDR2 SAAADI. This CDR3 spans 16 amino acids. Here the CDR3 DNA reads TGCGCCAGCAGGCAGGGCGGGGGCAATAGCAATCAGCCCCAGCATTTT. Translation gives CASRQGGGNSNQPQHF.

The chain links TRBV7-9 to TRBJ1-3; D remains unclear. With 6 bases removed from V and 0 bases from J, the gap between germline ends came to 6 bases. The CDR3 sequence is 13 residues long. Germline CDR1 SEHNR, CDR2 FQNEAQ (reference sequence). CDR3 loop: CASRDLSGNTIYF. In nucleotides, the CDR3 is TGTGCCAGCAGGGACCTCTCTGGAAACACCATATATTTT. The complete variable domain, with remaining parts taken from reference TRBV7-9 and TRBJ1-3, reads DTGVSQNPRHKITKRGQNVTFRCDPISEHNRLYWYRQTLGQGPEFLTYFQNEAQLEKSRLLSDRFSAERPKGSFSTLEIQRTEQGDSAMYLCASRDLSGNTIYFGEGSWLTVV.

The chain is built from TRBV4-2 and TRBJ2-1, with 7 positions matching TRBD2. V was clipped by 2 bases and J by 5 bases; unmatched bases: 9. The CDR3 is 16 amino acids. Germline CDR1 is LGHNA and CDR2 is YNFKEQ. The CDR3 DNA is TGTGCCAGCAGCCAACCCCGGGGGGAGGCAAACAATGAGCAGTTCTTC. Its translation is CASSQPRGEANNEQFF.

V gene TRBV6-5 combines with J gene TRBJ2-7; D could derive from TRBD1 or TRBD2 (6 bases each). The CDR3 loop spans 15 amino acids. V lost 7 bases to trimming and J lost 4 bases, with 20 bases between them. Germline V gene data show CDR1 as MNHEY and CDR2 as SVGAGI. CDR3 coding DNA: TGTGCCAGCACTAGAGGGGGGAGAGAGGGATACGAGCAGTACTTC. Translated, it gives CASTRGGREGYEQYF.

The genes are TRBV5-4 and TRBJ2-5; 8 bases align to TRBD1. Losses at the gene ends were 5 bases for V and 2 bases for J; bases not matched to a gene: 2. Germline CDR1 is SGHNT and CDR2 is YYREEE (reference sequence). This CDR3 is built from 13 residues. CDR3 DNA sequence: TGTGCCAGCAGTTGGGACAGGCAAGAGACCCAGTACTTC. It specifies CASSWDRQETQYF.

The sample holds a few counts of this clone. The chain carries TRBV29-1 and TRBJ1-1, with 7 bases matching TRBD1. The CDR3 spans 14 residues. Germline CDR1 is SQVTM and CDR2 is ANQGSEA. V lost 7 bases to trimming and J lost 1 base; unmatched junction nucleotides: 9. CDR3: CSGEVEGANTEAFF. The CDR3 DNA sequence: TGCAGCGGGGAGGTAGAGGGGGCGAACACTGAAGCTTTCTTT.

The chain carries TRBV11-2 and TRBJ2-1; 8 bases fit TRBD2. From germline, CDR1 is SGHAT and CDR2 FQNNGV. Trimming cost V 5 bases and J 2 bases; bases outside gene matches: 17. This CDR3 is built from 19 residues. The CDR3 sequence is CASSPTRRSGSVPYNEQFF. The CDR3 DNA follows: TGTGCCAGCAGCCCCACCAGGCGAAGCGGGAGTGTCCCCTACAATGAGCAGTTCTTC.

The chain joins TRBV19 to TRBJ1-2; TRBD1 matches at 12 bases. With V trimmed by 3 bases and J by 6 bases, 11 bases remained unmatched. The germline V gene has CDR1 LNHDA and CDR2 SQIVND (reference sequence). This CDR3 comprises 17 residues. The CDR3: CASSIYAVGTGGDGYTF. DNA for the CDR3: TGTGCCAGTAGTATCTACGCGGTCGGGACAGGGGGCGATGGCTACACCTTC.